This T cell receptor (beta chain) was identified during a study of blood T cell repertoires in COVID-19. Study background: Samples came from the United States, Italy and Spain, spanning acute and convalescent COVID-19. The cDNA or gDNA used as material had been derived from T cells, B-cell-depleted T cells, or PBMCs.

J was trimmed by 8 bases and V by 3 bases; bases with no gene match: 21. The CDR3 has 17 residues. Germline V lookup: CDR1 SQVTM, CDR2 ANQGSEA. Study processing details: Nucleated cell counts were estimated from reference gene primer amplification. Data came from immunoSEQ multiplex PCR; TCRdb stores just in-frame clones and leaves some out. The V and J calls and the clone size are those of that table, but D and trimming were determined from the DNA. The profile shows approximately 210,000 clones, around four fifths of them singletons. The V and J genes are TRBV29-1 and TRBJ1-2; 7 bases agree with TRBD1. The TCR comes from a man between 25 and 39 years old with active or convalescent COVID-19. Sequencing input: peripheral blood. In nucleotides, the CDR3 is TGCAGCGTTGACCGCGACAATCCGACAGGGTACTTTACGGGCTACACCTTC. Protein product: CSVDRDNPTGYFTGYTF.